This record covers a single T cell receptor beta chain. This entry comes from a study of blood T cell repertoires in COVID-19. Study overall: Collection of acute and convalescent COVID-19 samples took place in the United States, Italy and Spain. PBMCs, B-cell-depleted T cells, or T cells provided the cDNA or gDNA that made up the material.

There are 15 residues in the CDR3. Original handling: For nucleated cells, counts were estimated from reference gene primer amplification. The protocol was immunoSEQ multiplex PCR, while the TCRdb copy is restricted to in-frame clones and leaves out a portion. The D gene and trimming were derived from the DNA, and the V and J assignments and clone size from that table. The sample includes 150,000 to 200,000 clones, about 91% of them seen just once. Source material: peripheral blood. This sequence originates from a woman younger than 45 with acute or convalescent COVID-19. The rearrangement links TRBV21-1 to TRBJ2-7; the DNA was not compared with TRBD1, the D call given in the table. TRBV21-1 is designated a pseudogene. This chain's CDR3 is CASSTRDKAPYEQYF. Here the CDR3 DNA reads TGTGCCAGCAGCACCCGGGACAAGGCACCCTACGAGCAGTACTTC.